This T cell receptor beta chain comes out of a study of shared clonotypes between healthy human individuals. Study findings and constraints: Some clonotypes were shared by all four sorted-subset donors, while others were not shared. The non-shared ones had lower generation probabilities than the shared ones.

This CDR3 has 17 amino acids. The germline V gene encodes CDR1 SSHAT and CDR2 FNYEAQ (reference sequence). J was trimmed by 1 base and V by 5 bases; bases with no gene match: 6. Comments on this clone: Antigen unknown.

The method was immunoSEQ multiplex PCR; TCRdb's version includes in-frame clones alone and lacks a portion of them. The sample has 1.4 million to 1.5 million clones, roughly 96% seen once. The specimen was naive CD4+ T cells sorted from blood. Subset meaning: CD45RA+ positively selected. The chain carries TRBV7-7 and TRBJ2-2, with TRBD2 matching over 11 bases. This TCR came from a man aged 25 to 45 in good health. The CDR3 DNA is TGTGCCAGCAGCCGCGGGACTAGCGGTGAGAACACCGGGGAGCTGTTTTTT. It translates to CASSRGTSGENTGELFF. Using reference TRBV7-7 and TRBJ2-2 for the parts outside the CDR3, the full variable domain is GAGVSQSPRYKVTKRGQDVTLRCDPISSHATLYWYQQALGQGPEFLTYFNYEAQPDKSGLPSDRFSAERPEGSISTLTIQRTEQRDSAMYRCASSRGTSGENTGELFFGEGSRLTVL.